This T cell receptor (beta chain) comes out of a study of cytomegalovirus exposure and HLA in healthy donors. Study-wide points: Several of the most significant clusters appeared linked to common viral pathogens, based on a later analysis. Within an earlier analysis, most TCR beta V segments proved productive either about 87% or about 30% of the time. Later on, a genetic analysis was performed. It linked a missense variant in DCLRE1C with V- and J-gene trimming of TCR beta.

PCR used 60 Vbeta primers and 13 Jbeta primers. TCRdb keeps only in-frame clones here, not all; method: immunoSEQ multiplex PCR. The sample includes around 230,000 clones, over 75% of them seen just once. This clone was counted between two and nine times. Its antigen is undetermined. The same CDR3 arises from other DNA sequences in this sample as well. This CDR3 spans 11 amino acids. The germline V and J ends were trimmed by 5 bases and 2 bases, with 3 bases remaining between them. Germline V CDR1 and CDR2: SGHAT, FQNNGV. The rearrangement joins TRBV11-2 to TRBJ1-1; D not certain. The source material was PBMCs. This TCR was recovered from a boy younger than 18 in good health and CMV-seronegative. This CDR3 reads CASSQNTEAFF. CDR3 sequence (DNA): TGTGCCAGCAGCCAAAACACTGAAGCTTTCTTT.